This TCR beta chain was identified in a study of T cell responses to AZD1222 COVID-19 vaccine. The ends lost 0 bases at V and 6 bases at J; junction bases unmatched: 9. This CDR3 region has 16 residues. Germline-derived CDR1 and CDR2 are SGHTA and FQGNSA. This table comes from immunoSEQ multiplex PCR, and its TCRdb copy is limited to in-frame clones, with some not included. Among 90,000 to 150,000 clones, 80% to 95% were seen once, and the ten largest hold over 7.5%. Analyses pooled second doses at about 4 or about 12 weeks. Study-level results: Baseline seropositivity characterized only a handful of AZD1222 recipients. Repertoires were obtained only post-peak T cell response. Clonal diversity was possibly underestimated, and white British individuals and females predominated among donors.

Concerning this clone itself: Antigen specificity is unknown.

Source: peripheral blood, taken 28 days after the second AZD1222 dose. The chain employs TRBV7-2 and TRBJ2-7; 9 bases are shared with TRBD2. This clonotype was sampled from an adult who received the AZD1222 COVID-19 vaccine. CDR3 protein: CASSLANFAGGREQYF. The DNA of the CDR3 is TGTGCCAGCAGCTTAGCGAACTTCGCGGGAGGGCGCGAGCAGTACTTC.